The T cell receptor beta chain under discussion was sequenced for a study of blood T cell repertoires in COVID-19. Looking at the study overall: The analysed material was cDNA or gDNA that came from T cells, B-cell-depleted T cells, or PBMCs.

CDR1 is MNHEY, CDR2 SMNVEV, per germline (reference sequence). V shed 5 bases, J shed 2 bases, and the junction held 9 bases outside the gene matches. The CDR3 has 15 amino acids. The protocol was immunoSEQ multiplex PCR, while the TCRdb copy is restricted to in-frame clones and leaves out a portion. Of about 73,000 clones listed, 75% to 90% are singletons. This receptor was taken from an elderly man with active or convalescent COVID-19. Sequences were obtained from peripheral blood. The rearrangement joins TRBV27 to TRBJ2-7; TRBD1 agrees at 7 bases. CDR3 sequence (DNA): TGTGCCAGCAGTCGAACAGGGGTAGGGGCCTACGAGCAGTACTTC. Translated, it gives CASSRTGVGAYEQYF.